The next 22 T cell receptor beta chains were all read from a single sample in a study of T cell changes during pregnancy in multiple sclerosis (dated by TCRdb to between 2017 and 2020). The library was generated by the immunoSEQ multiplex PCR assay. The table comes from immuneACCESS by way of TCRdb, which keeps in-frame sequences with V and J called. Part of the clones is missing from these tables; in studies checked, under half for an unresolved V gene and the rest for unknown reasons. The sample table lists over 40,000 clones, about 87% of them with a count of one. Of the sample, around 5.1% is held by the ten largest clones. The sequenced sample was peripheral blood, obtained in the first trimester of pregnancy. Receptors were obtained from a female donor in good health, enrolled as a control in a pregnancy study.

This chain connects TRBV21-1 to TRBJ1-6; TRBD1, the D gene given by the table, was not confirmed from the DNA. TRBV21-1 is assigned pseudogene status. The CDR3 runs to 16 residues. CDR3 region: CASSNPDRPHGSPLHF. As DNA, the CDR3 is TGTGCCAGCAGCAACCCTGACAGGCCACACGGTTCACCCCTCCACTTT.

V is TRBV6-6 and J is TRBJ1-5; D is undetermined. CDR1 and CDR2 from the germline V gene are MNHNY and SVGAGI (reference sequence). The CDR3 is 16 residues long. V lost 2 bases, J lost 2 bases, and 13 bases lay in between. The chain's CDR3 is CASSYRLGGGNQPQHF. As DNA, the CDR3 is TGTGCCAGCAGTTACCGGCTGGGAGGTGGCAATCAGCCCCAGCATTTT.

The V and J genes are TRBV9 and TRBJ1-1; a weak D match, TRBD1 (6 bases). CDR1 is SGDLS and CDR2 is YYNGEE in the germline V gene. CDR3 length: 14 residues. V was cut by 3 bases and J by 6 bases, with 15 bases left in between. The CDR3 coding sequence is TGTGCCAGCAGCGCTGGGGGAGGGGGGGCTGAAGCTTTCTTT. This codes for CASSAGGGGAEAFF.

This rearrangement joins TRBV6-4 to TRBJ2-6; D ambiguous. V lost 0 bases, J lost 1 base, and 7 bases lay in between. This CDR3 is 16 amino acids long. Germline CDR1 and CDR2: MRHNA and SNTAGT. This CDR3 is CASSDSSSSGANVLTF. The CDR3 DNA sequence: TGTGCCAGCAGTGACTCGAGTTCTTCTGGGGCCAACGTCCTGACTTTC.

The J gene is TRBJ2-1, the V gene TRBV28; TRBD2 agrees at 13 bases. Trimming at V came to 3 bases and at J to 9 bases, leaving 5 bases not matched to a gene. The CDR3 is 15 residues long. From germline, CDR1 is MDHEN and CDR2 SYDVKM. The CDR3 bases are TGTGCCAGCAGTTTCGGACTAGCGGGAGAACTTGAGCAGTTCTTC. As protein: CASSFGLAGELEQFF.

The V and J genes are TRBV6-5 and TRBJ1-2; tentatively, D is TRBD1 (5 bases). The CDR3 spans 15 residues. Trimming pared 0 bases from V and 4 bases from J, leaving 12 bases between. Germline loops: CDR1 MNHEY, CDR2 SVGAGI. CDR3 in DNA: TGTGCCAGCAGTTACTCGCAGGGAAATTCCTATGGCTACACCTTC. Encoded protein: CASSYSQGNSYGYTF.

The chain recombines TRBV19 with TRBJ1-1; no definite D call. CDR3 size: 13 residues. Germline assignment: CDR1 LNHDA and CDR2 SQIVND (reference sequence). The V end was cut by 5 bases, the J end by 0 bases, with 7 bases between. DNA for the CDR3: TGTGCCAGTAGTGACACCCTGAACACTGAAGCTTTCTTT. It codes for CASSDTLNTEAFF.

The chain recombines TRBV4-1 with TRBJ1-5; TRBD1 is a possible D gene (5 bases). Looked up from germline, CDR1 is MGHRA and CDR2 is YSYEKL. Trimming removed 3 bases at V and 1 base at J, with 7 bases between. CDR3 length: 14 amino acids. CDR3 residues: CASSQGPSNQPQHF. The CDR3 coding sequence is TGCGCCAGCAGCCAGGGGCCGAGCAATCAGCCCCAGCATTTT.

This chain links TRBV11-2 with TRBJ1-1; D perhaps matches TRBD1 (6 bases). Germline values: CDR1 SGHAT, CDR2 FQNNGV. Trimming removed 5 bases at V and 4 bases at J, with 11 bases between. CDR3 length: 13 amino acids. The CDR3 DNA follows: TGTGCCAGCAGCCATTCGACAGGCACTGAAGCTTTCTTT. Protein: CASSHSTGTEAFF.

The chain couples TRBV11-3 to TRBJ2-1; the match to TRBD1 covers 7 bases. CDR1 is SGHNT, CDR2 YENEEA, per germline. CDR3 length equals 14 residues. With V trimmed by 5 bases and J by 9 bases, 10 bases remained unmatched. The CDR3 here is CASSRDRDRPEQFF. The CDR3 DNA follows: TGTGCCAGCAGCCGTGACAGGGATCGACCTGAGCAGTTCTTC.

The chain links TRBV28 to TRBJ2-7; TRBD1 is a possible D gene (5 bases). V lost 5 bases and J lost 2, with 10 bases in between. This CDR3 region has 13 residues. The germline V gene encodes CDR1 MDHEN and CDR2 SYDVKM. The CDR3 here is CASSVDTTYEQYF. The CDR3 nucleotides read TGTGCCAGCAGTGTGGACACGACCTACGAGCAGTACTTC.

This chain connects TRBV6-5 to TRBJ2-1; weak D call: TRBD1 (6 bases). The germline CDR1 and CDR2 sequences are MNHEY and SVGAGI. The CDR3 extends over 15 amino acids. The V end lost 4 bases, the J end lost 9 bases, and 19 bases lay between the germline ends. CDR3 sequence (DNA): TGTGCCAGCAGTTTATCTCCGTTGAGGGGGAGTGAGCAGTTCTTC. Protein sequence: CASSLSPLRGSEQFF.

The V and J genes are TRBV5-1 and TRBJ2-3; weak D call: TRBD2 (5 bases). V was clipped by 4 bases and J by 4 bases, with 16 bases between them. This CDR3 contains 15 residues. Germline-derived CDR1 and CDR2 are SGHRS and YFSETQ. The CDR3 nucleotides are TGCGCCAGCAGCCCGAGCCGGGGTAGCTCAGATACGCAGTATTTT. Protein sequence: CASSPSRGSSDTQYF.

The V call is TRBV5-1, the J call TRBJ1-3, with 7 bases aligning to TRBD1. Germline trimming cut 4 bases from V and 0 bases from J; bases unmatched to any gene: 1. This CDR3 is built from 14 residues. Germline V gene sequence: CDR1 SGHRS, CDR2 YFSETQ. The DNA of the CDR3 is TGCGCCAGCAGCCGGGACAGCTCTGGAAACACCATATATTTT. Amino acid sequence: CASSRDSSGNTIYF. Based on the CDR3 plus reference TRBV5-1 and TRBJ1-3, the full variable domain is KAGVTQTPRYLIKTRGQQVTLSCSPISGHRSVSWYQQTPGQGLQFLFEYFSETQRNKGNFPGRFSGRQFSNSRSEMNVSTLELGDSALYLCASSRDSSGNTIYFGEGSWLTVV.

The chain employs TRBV4-2 and TRBJ2-7; the match to TRBD2 covers 9 bases. Germline trimming cut 4 bases from V and 0 bases from J; bases unmatched to any gene: 22. This CDR3 is 21 amino acids long. CDR1 and CDR2 from the germline V gene are LGHNA and YNFKEQ. CDR3: CASSPHHSFFLAGKSSYEQYF. The CDR3 nucleotides are TGTGCCAGCAGCCCACACCACTCCTTTTTCCTAGCGGGGAAAAGCTCCTACGAGCAGTACTTC.

In this sample, this clone turned up once. This chain links TRBV13 with TRBJ1-2, with a weak D call TRBD1 (6 bases). The CDR3 runs to 14 residues. The V and J ends lost 6 bases and 4 bases respectively, with 15 bases between them. Germline lookup yields CDR1 PRHDT and CDR2 FYEKMQ (reference sequence). CDR3 sequence: CASSDPGGLYGYTF. The CDR3 DNA follows: TGTGCCAGCAGTGACCCCGGGGGGCTCTATGGCTACACCTTC. Filled out from reference TRBV13 and TRBJ1-2, the complete variable domain reads AAGVIQSPRHLIKEKRETATLKCYPIPRHDTVYWYQQGPGQDPQFLISFYEKMQSDKGSIPDRFSAQQFSDYHSELNMSSLELGDSALYFCASSDPGGLYGYTFGSGTRLTVV.

The chain is built from TRBV13 and TRBJ2-1, with 12 bases identical to TRBD2. J gave up 6 bases and V 2 bases, and 17 bases lay outside the gene matches. The CDR3 totals 20 residues. Germline assignment: CDR1 PRHDT and CDR2 FYEKMQ (reference sequence). CDR3 DNA sequence: TGTGCCAGCAGCTTATATTCTAGGACTAGCGGGGCCCCAGGGGCCAATGAGCAGTTCTTC. This codes for CASSLYSRTSGAPGANEQFF.

Here the CDR3 DNA reads TGTGCCAGCAGCTTGTGGATCCAGGCGGGGGGGTTTAACACTGAAGCTTTCTTT. Its translation is CASSLWIQAGGFNTEAFF. The chain recombines TRBV5-6 with TRBJ1-1; D is perhaps TRBD1 (5 bases). The V and J ends lost 1 base and 2 bases respectively, with 21 bases between them. CDR3 length: 18 amino acids. Germline V CDR1 and CDR2: SGHDT, YYEEEE.

The J gene is TRBJ2-3, the V gene TRBV9; 8 bases agree with TRBD2. The length of the CDR3 is 16 residues. Germline V gene sequence: CDR1 SGDLS, CDR2 YYNGEE. Trimming cost V 1 base and J 3 bases; bases outside gene matches: 7. CDR3 region: CASSVQRASGTDTQYF. As DNA, the CDR3 is TGTGCCAGCAGCGTACAACGGGCTAGCGGGACAGATACGCAGTATTTT.

The chain links TRBV5-1 to TRBJ2-7; the match to TRBD1 covers 8 bases. There are 14 residues in the CDR3. Germline V gives CDR1 SGHRS, CDR2 YFSETQ. Unmatched junction bases numbered 7, after V lost 4 bases and J lost 4 bases. The CDR3 here is CASSPRGHRYEQYF. The CDR3 nucleotides are TGCGCCAGCAGCCCCAGGGGGCATAGGTACGAGCAGTACTTC. The full variable domain, its missing parts supplied by reference TRBV5-1 and TRBJ2-7, is KAGVTQTPRYLIKTRGQQVTLSCSPISGHRSVSWYQQTPGQGLQFLFEYFSETQRNKGNFPGRFSGRQFSNSRSEMNVSTLELGDSALYLCASSPRGHRYEQYFGPGTRLTVT.

The chain links TRBV6-1 to TRBJ2-5; D is perhaps TRBD2 (6 bases). CDR3 size: 15 residues. V was shortened by 1 base and J by 1 base, with 10 bases between the two germline ends. From germline, CDR1 is MNHNS and CDR2 SASEGT. CDR3 in amino acids: CASSEVGGGQETQYF. The CDR3 DNA reads TGTGCCAGCAGTGAAGTGGGGGGTGGCCAAGAGACCCAGTACTTC.

The gene calls are TRBV14 and TRBJ2-3, with 7 bases lining up with TRBD1. Germline trimming cut 0 bases from V and 3 bases from J; bases unmatched to any gene: 9. Germline loops: CDR1 SGHDN, CDR2 FVKESK. This CDR3 spans 17 amino acids. DNA of the CDR3: TGTGCCAGCAGCCAAGATAGGGGGCCTAGAAGGACAGATACGCAGTATTTT. Translated: CASSQDRGPRRTDTQYF.